Listed below are T cell receptor beta chains from one sample, sequenced in a study of beta chain features in type 1 diabetes. Profiling relied on immunoSEQ multiplex PCR, and the TCRdb table lists in-frame clones only, not all of them. The repertoire holds 680,000 or so clones, 13% seen once, with 0.022% in the top ten. Input material: naive CD4+ T cells from blood. These receptor sequences come from a man younger than 35 with type 1 diabetes. CDR3s include the opening cysteine and the closing phenylalanine or tryptophan. The D gene is left open where the match is weak. Clone size appears in some rows only: once, few, many, or a class for an expanded clone.

d_call clone_size j_call v_call cdr3_length cdr3_nt cdr3_aa
TRBD1 - TRBJ1-2 TRBV5-8 15 TGTGCCAGGCCCCGGGACAGGGGCAACTCGAATGGCTACACCTTC CARPRDRGNSNGYTF
TRBD1 - TRBJ1-2 TRBV2 12 TGTGCCAGCAGTGTACAGGGGTCTGGCTACACCTTC CASSVQGSGYTF
TRBD1 - TRBJ1-2 TRBV6-5 12 TGTGCCAGCAGCCGGGACAGGGTCGGCTACACCTTC CASSRDRVGYTF
- - TRBJ1-2 TRBV30 12 TGTGCCTGGAGTAGGAACTTCTATGGCTACACCTTC CAWSRNFYGYTF
- few TRBJ1-2 TRBV14 15 TGTGCCAGTACCCTGGGGGGGGCGATCGACTATGGCTACACCTTC CASTLGGAIDYGYTF
- - TRBJ1-1 TRBV30 13 TGTGCCTGGAGTAAAGTCTCAATCACTGAAGCTTTCTTT CAWSKVSITEAFF
TRBD1 - TRBJ2-7 TRBV18 15 TGTGCCAGCTCACTACTGGGACAGTATCCCTACGAGCAGTACTTC CASSLLGQYPYEQYF
- - TRBJ2-1 TRBV4-1 16 TGCGCCAGCAGCCTCCAACAGGCTACCTCCTACAATGAGCAGTTCTTC CASSLQQATSYNEQFF
- few TRBJ1-5 TRBV20-1 11 TGCAGTGCTCGGTCCGGAGGGCCCCAGCATTTT CSARSGGPQHF
- few TRBJ1-5 TRBV5-1 13 TGCGCCAGCAGCTTCGATAGCAATCAGCCCCAGCATTTT CASSFDSNQPQHF
TRBD2 few TRBJ2-3 TRBV30 16 TGTGCCTGGAGGGCCAGATCTGGACTAGCGTTAGATACGCAGTATTTT CAWRARSGLALDTQYF
TRBD1 few TRBJ1-5 TRBV7-9 14 TGTGCCAGCACCGGGACAGGGGGAGGGCAGCCCCAGCATTTT CASTGTGGGQPQHF
TRBD1 few TRBJ1-4 TRBV5-6 17 TGTGCCAGCAGCAATTTAGACGGACAGGGAGGTCATGAAAAACTGTTTTTT CASSNLDGQGGHEKLFF
TRBD1 - TRBJ1-1 TRBV5-1 16 TGCGCCAGCAGCCTTGGGACAGCCGCAGGTCACACTGAAGCTTTCTTT CASSLGTAAGHTEAFF
TRBD1 - TRBJ1-6 TRBV6-1 15 TGTGCCAGCAGTGCCGGGACAGGGCCTTGGTCACCCCTCCACTTT CASSAGTGPWSPLHF
- few TRBJ2-7 TRBV6-5 14 TGTGCCAGCGCCGGAGGACGCCCCTCCTACGAGCAGTACTTC CASAGGRPSYEQYF
- - TRBJ1-1 TRBV6-6 13 TGTGCCAGCAGTTACGAGGCCGATCAGCGGGCTTTCTTT CASSYEADQRAFF
TRBD1 few TRBJ1-2 TRBV28 13 TGTGCCAGCAGGAGAATACAGGGGTATGGCTACACCTTC CASRRIQGYGYTF
TRBD2 few TRBJ2-3 TRBV5-1 17 TGCGCCAGCAGCTTGGGGACTAGCGGGTCGTTAGTAGATACGCAGTATTTT CASSLGTSGSLVDTQYF
TRBD1 - TRBJ2-5 TRBV10-3 15 TGTGCCATCAGTGAGGCGGGGACAGGGAAAGAGACCCAGTACTTC CAISEAGTGKETQYF
- - TRBJ1-2 TRBV6-1 15 TGTGCCAGCAGTGGCCCCCCCCGAGGGGATTATGGCTACACCTTC CASSGPPRGDYGYTF
- few TRBJ1-2 TRBV7-2 14 TGTGCCAGCAGCTTGGGACGGCTTCCCTATGGCTACACCTTC CASSLGRLPYGYTF
- - TRBJ2-5 TRBV9 12 TGTGCCAGCAGCGTAGGGGAAGAGACCCAGTACTTC CASSVGEETQYF
- - TRBJ1-1 TRBV7-9 16 TGTGCCAGCAGTTTAAAAGCCTGGGCAGGAGGAGCTGAAGCTTTCTTT CASSLKAWAGGAEAFF
- few TRBJ1-5 TRBV4-1 15 TGCGCCAGCAGCCAAGATCCCAGTTTGAATCAGCCCCAGCATTTT CASSQDPSLNQPQHF
- - TRBJ1-1 TRBV6-5 15 TGTGCCAGCAGTTACGAAGCTGGACGGAACACTGAAGCTTTCTTT CASSYEAGRNTEAFF
TRBD2 - TRBJ2-5 TRBV28 14 TGTGCCAGCAGACTAGCGGGGGCCCAAGAGACCCAGTACTTC CASRLAGAQETQYF
TRBD1 few TRBJ1-5 TRBV30 17 TGTGCCTGGAGTGTTTGGGGGAGGGGGCGTAGCAATCAGCCCCAGCATTTT CAWSVWGRGRSNQPQHF
- few TRBJ1-2 TRBV5-4 15 TGTGCCAGCAGCCGGAGACAGAGACCTATATATGGCTACACCTTC CASSRRQRPIYGYTF
- - TRBJ2-7 TRBV10-3 14 TGTGCCATCAATCAATTAGGGGGGGCCTACGAGCAGTACTTC CAINQLGGAYEQYF
- few TRBJ1-2 TRBV28 12 TGTGCCAGCGCCGACAGGAACTATGGCTACACCTTC CASADRNYGYTF